The 23 T cell receptor beta chains listed next were all sequenced from one sample in a study of regulatory T cells in long-lasting Graves disease. Sequencing libraries for TCR beta were prepared with iRepertoire HTBI primers and Arm-PCR of CDR3 regions. TCRdb passed the multiplex PCR reads through MiXCR, listing each CDR3 protein once. This sample has roughly 400,000 distinct CDR3 sequences, with around 21% found just once. As to time point: persistent/refractory GD, antithyroid drugs over 5 years with positive TRAb. TCR sequences were obtained from RNA taken from PBMCs. The sample here was peripheral blood mononuclear cells (PBMCs), taken when the disease was refractory, from a patient treated with antithyroid drugs. Source of these receptors: a female donor with Graves disease.

This clonotype was picked up many times. The chain couples TRBV28 to TRBJ2-7, with 9 bases that match TRBD2. Trimming removed 4 bases from V and 3 bases from J; junction bases left unmatched: 13. CDR3 length: 17 amino acids. CDR1 is MDHEN, CDR2 SYDVKM, per germline. The CDR3 spells CASSSPRGAGGYYEQYF. The CDR3 bases are TGTGCCAGCAGTTCACCCCGGGGAGCGGGAGGTTACTACGAGCAGTACTTC.

This clonotype was counted at least ten times. This chain joins TRBV28 and TRBJ1-4; 12 bases agree with TRBD1. The V gene's germline CDR1 is MDHEN and CDR2 SYDVKM. The CDR3 is made up of 16 amino acids. J gave up 0 bases and V 6 bases, and 2 bases lay outside the gene matches. The chain's CDR3 is CASSRDRGPTNEKLFF. CDR3 nucleotide sequence: TGTGCCAGCAGCCGGGACAGGGGGCCAACTAATGAAAAACTGTTTTTT.

Of note for this clonotype: This could be a read error, since a much larger clone is one nucleotide away. The J gene is TRBJ2-5, the V gene TRBV20-1, with unresolved D. The V end lost 5 bases, the J end lost 6 bases, and 19 bases lay between the germline ends. CDR1 and CDR2 (germline): DFQATT, SNEGSKA (reference sequence). This CDR3 has 14 amino acids. CDR3 in DNA: TGCAGTGCTCCCCCCCCCGGCCAGGCACAGACCCAGTACTTC. This encodes CSAPPPGQAQTQYF.

This clonotype turned up a few times. The chain recombines TRBV10-2 with TRBJ2-2; perhaps D is TRBD1 or TRBD2 (5 bases each). CDR1 and CDR2 (germline): WSHSY, SAAADI. This CDR3 comprises 16 residues. V lost 4 bases to trimming and J lost 2 bases, with 14 bases between them. CDR3 loop: CASSGPGRINTGELFF. The CDR3 bases are TGCGCCAGCAGTGGACCGGGACGGATAAACACCGGGGAGCTGTTTTTT.

This sequence joins TRBV5-1 and TRBJ2-5; possibly TRBD1 for D (6 bases). The CDR3 length is 11 residues. The germline gives CDR1 SGHRS, CDR2 YFSETQ. V was trimmed by 4 bases and J by 11 bases, leaving 12 bases between them. This CDR3 is CASSDRDTQYF. In nucleotides, the CDR3 is TGCGCCAGCAGCGACCGGGACACTCAGTACTTC.

This clonotype has more than one count but fewer than ten. The rearrangement links TRBV3-1 to TRBJ1-5, with TRBD1 as a possible D gene (5 bases). Germline V CDR1 and CDR2: LGHDT, YNNKEL (reference sequence). The CDR3 spans 13 residues. Deletions cut 1 base from V and 7 bases from J, with 8 bases between. As DNA, the CDR3 is TGTGCCAGCAGCCAAGGATCAGGGCAGCCCCAGCATTTT. This sequence encodes CASSQGSGQPQHF.

This CDR3 reads CASSSGTGDTDTQYF. DNA of the CDR3: TGTGCCAGCAGCTCGGGGACAGGGGACACAGATACGCAGTATTTT. The chain employs TRBV13 and TRBJ2-3, with TRBD1 matching over 10 bases. This CDR3 region has 15 residues. CDR1 is PRHDT and CDR2 is FYEKMQ in the germline V gene (reference sequence). V shed 4 bases and J 2 bases; nucleotides not matched to a gene: 3.

The table lists this clonotype with a few counts. The chain couples TRBV10-2 to TRBJ1-1, with unresolved D. Germline V gives CDR1 WSHSY, CDR2 SAAADI. V dropped 6 bases and J dropped 1 base, with 12 bases sitting between them. The CDR3 is 14 residues long. The CDR3 sequence is CASRVDSGNTEAFF. DNA of the CDR3: TGCGCCAGCAGAGTTGACTCTGGGAACACTGAAGCTTTCTTT.

The V call is TRBV7-2, the J call TRBJ1-5, with D uncertain. V lost 5 bases to trimming and J lost 4 bases, with 12 bases between them. In germline, CDR1 is SGHTA, CDR2 FQGNSA. The CDR3 consists of 14 residues. CDR3 sequence: CASSAIAENQPQHF. CDR3 sequence (DNA): TGTGCCAGCAGCGCCATTGCGGAAAATCAGCCCCAGCATTTT.

As for this clonotype: Sequence at one end of the junction differs from germline and may be a read error. V is TRBV29-1 and J is TRBJ2-5, with D perhaps TRBD2 (5 bases). The CDR3 runs to 13 residues. Germline V CDR1 and CDR2: SQVTM, ANQGSEA. CDR3: CSVEGRGQETRYF. The CDR3 coding sequence is TGCAGCGTTGAAGGTAGAGGGCAAGAGACCCGGTACTTC.

This clonotype was recorded at least ten times. The chain carries TRBV7-2 and TRBJ2-5; D may be TRBD1 or TRBD2 (5 bases each). The length of the CDR3 is 15 residues. V shed 1 base and J shed 5 bases, with 14 bases lying between them. Per germline, CDR1 SGHTA and CDR2 FQGNSA. This CDR3 reads CASSLGGPRAETQYF. Here the CDR3 DNA reads TGTGCCAGCAGCTTAGGGGGACCAAGGGCGGAGACCCAGTACTTC.

This clonotype was counted at least ten times. The rearrangement uses TRBV6-1 and TRBJ1-2; TRBD1 aligns across 12 bases. Germline lookup yields CDR1 MNHNS and CDR2 SASEGT. The CDR3 is 15 amino acids. After removal of 4 bases from V and 4 bases from J, the junction contained 4 bases not matched to a gene. The CDR3 loop is CASSAGTGGGYGYTF. The CDR3 nucleotides read TGTGCCAGCAGTGCCGGGACAGGGGGCGGCTATGGCTACACCTTC.

In its sample, this clonotype was seen many times. The rearrangement links TRBV7-2 to TRBJ2-5; 8 nucleotides agree with TRBD1. The CDR3 consists of 14 residues. The V segment lost 2 bases and the J segment 3 bases; nucleotides outside the gene matches: 2. Germline CDR1 SGHTA, CDR2 FQGNSA. DNA for the CDR3: TGTGCCAGCAGCTTACTGGGACAGGAAGAGACCCAGTACTTC. Amino acid sequence: CASSLLGQEETQYF.

The chain couples TRBV18 to TRBJ1-2; 10 bases line up with TRBD1. Germline values: CDR1 KGHSH, CDR2 LQKENI. The CDR3 consists of 14 residues. V was pared by 6 bases and J by 3 bases, with 4 bases of the junction left unmatched. CDR3 in amino acids: CASSHGTGDYGYTF. The CDR3 DNA follows: TGTGCCAGCTCCCACGGGACAGGGGACTATGGCTACACCTTC. Filled out from reference TRBV18 and TRBJ1-2, the complete variable domain reads NAGVMQNPRHLVRRRGQEARLRCSPMKGHSHVYWYRQLPEEGLKFMVYLQKENIIDESGMPKERFSAEFPKEGPSILRIQQVVRGDSAAYFCASSHGTGDYGYTFGSGTRLTVV.

There are many counts of this clonotype. The CDR3 is CASSSSGGWGTEAFF. The CDR3 coding sequence is TGTGCCAGCAGCTCCAGTGGGGGCTGGGGCACTGAAGCTTTCTTT. V is TRBV7-2 and J is TRBJ1-1; possibly TRBD1 for D (6 bases). The germline V gene encodes CDR1 SGHTA and CDR2 FQGNSA. V was cut by 4 bases and J by 4 bases, with 16 bases left in between. The CDR3 is 15 residues long.

This clonotype occurred a few times. The V and J genes are TRBV7-2 and TRBJ2-5, with 8 bases lining up with TRBD2. J lost 1 base, V lost 2 bases, and 21 bases had no gene match. CDR1 SGHTA and CDR2 FQGNSA come from the germline V gene. The CDR3 extends over 21 amino acids. CDR3 DNA: TGTGCCAGCAGCTTACGCTCGCTAGCGGGTTCTTATCGTCTGGGCCAAGAGACCCAGTACTTC. Its protein is CASSLRSLAGSYRLGQETQYF.

The chain is built from TRBV13 and TRBJ2-1; 8 bases are shared with TRBD2. The germline V gene encodes CDR1 PRHDT and CDR2 FYEKMQ (reference sequence). V shed 2 bases and J 5 bases; nucleotides not matched to a gene: 5. The CDR3 is made up of 15 amino acids. The CDR3 protein is CASSLLGTRNNEQFF. The CDR3 nucleotides read TGTGCCAGCAGCTTATTGGGGACTAGAAACAATGAGCAGTTCTTC.

CDR3 nucleotide sequence: TGTGCCAGCAGGGGACAGGGAATCTCTACTGGCGAGCAGTACTTC. Amino acids: CASRGQGISTGEQYF. The chain carries TRBV6-1 and TRBJ2-7, with TRBD1 matching 9 bases. V lost 6 bases to trimming and J lost 6 bases; unmatched junction nucleotides: 12. The V gene's germline CDR1 is MNHNS and CDR2 SASEGT. This CDR3 spans 15 amino acids.

This clonotype occurred many times. V and J are TRBV12-3 or TRBV12-4 and TRBJ2-7; TRBD1 aligns across 7 bases. The CDR3 consists of 13 residues. Trimming removed 3 bases from V and 6 bases from J; junction bases left unmatched: 5. CDR3 in amino acids: CASSFRQGGEQYF. The DNA for the CDR3 is TGTGCCAGCAGTTTTAGACAGGGCGGCGAGCAGTACTTC.

This chain joins TRBV4-3 and TRBJ2-2, with 8 nucleotides matching TRBD2. J was trimmed by 8 bases and V by 4 bases; bases with no gene match: 6. CDR3 length: 14 amino acids. Germline CDR1 LGHNA, CDR2 YSLEER. Here the CDR3 reads CASSPSGSTGELFF. The DNA for the CDR3 is TGCGCCAGCAGCCCGAGCGGGAGTACTGGGGAGCTGTTTTTT.

This clonotype was seen a few times. The genes are TRBV12-3 or TRBV12-4 and TRBJ2-7; 10 bases line up with TRBD1. Trimming cost V 4 bases and J 5 bases; bases outside gene matches: 8. The CDR3 runs 15 residues. CDR3 DNA: TGTGCCAGCAGTTCCCCCGGGACAGGGGACCACGAGCAGTACTTC. Translated: CASSSPGTGDHEQYF.

This clonotype was seen a few times. V and J are TRBV5-1 and TRBJ1-1, with a possible D match to TRBD1 (6 bases). Germline V lookup: CDR1 SGHRS, CDR2 YFSETQ. The V and J ends lost 2 bases and 4 bases respectively, with 18 bases between them. This CDR3 has 16 amino acids. The CDR3: CASSLGGGAVITEAFF. CDR3 nucleotides: TGCGCCAGCAGCTTAGGGGGTGGGGCGGTGATCACTGAAGCTTTCTTT.

This clonotype has more than one count but fewer than ten. DNA for the CDR3: TGTGCCAGTAGTATAGGGGGAGATAGCAATCAGCCCCAGCATTTT. It is translated as CASSIGGDSNQPQHF. J is TRBJ1-5 and V is TRBV19; no definite D call. Trimming took 1 base from V and 0 from J, leaving 7 bases between them. This CDR3 is 15 amino acids long. Germline V gives CDR1 LNHDA, CDR2 SQIVND (reference sequence). Filled out from reference TRBV19 and TRBJ1-5, the complete variable domain reads DGGITQSPKYLFRKEGQNVTLSCEQNLNHDAMYWYRQDPGQGLRLIYYSQIVNDFQKGDIAEGYSVSREKKESFPLTVTSAQKNPTAFYLCASSIGGDSNQPQHFGDGTRLSIL.